Listed below are T cell receptor beta chains from one sample, sequenced in a study of shared clonotypes between healthy human individuals. Repertoires were generated with immunoSEQ multiplex PCR, while TCRdb's copy carries only in-frame clones and drops some. The sample has 1,500,000 or so clones; around 97% are singletons. The material sequenced was naive CD4+ T cells sorted from blood. Receptor source: a man aged 30-40 years in good health. CDR3s include the opening cysteine and the closing phenylalanine or tryptophan. Each record gives: J gene, V gene, CDR3 protein.

J: TRBJ2-5
V: TRBV5-1
CDR3: CASSLRGTSSGYVETQYF

J: TRBJ1-2
V: TRBV5-1
CDR3: CASSLIGQGGDGYTF

J: TRBJ2-2
V: TRBV19
CDR3: CASRSTGGTGELFF

J: TRBJ1-5
V: TRBV18
CDR3: CASSPGGTPQHF

J: TRBJ1-5
V: TRBV6-1
CDR3: CASSERTGLNQPQHF

J: TRBJ2-3
V: TRBV27
CDR3: CASSSPGGKQGTDTQYF

J: TRBJ2-2
V: TRBV11-3
CDR3: CASSGRGQRKNTGELFF

J: TRBJ2-5
V: TRBV28
CDR3: CASRPDTGGRKTQYF

J: TRBJ2-7
V: TRBV2
CDR3: CASSLDRGREQYF

J: TRBJ2-7
V: TRBV4-3
CDR3: CASSQDSGGTAYEQYF